The rows below give T cell receptor beta chains drawn from one sample of a study of T cells in Graves' hyperthyroidism and ophthalmopathy. TCRdb reanalysed the multiplex PCR reads using MiXCR and keeps one entry per CDR3 protein. Of fewer than 900,000 distinct CDR3 sequences in the sample, 16% are singletons; the top ten hold roughly 8%. Material: blood. These TCRs come from a man between 18 and 29 years old with Graves' hyperthyroidism. Each CDR3 is given with its conserved first and last residue. The D gene is left open where the match is weak. Not every row has a clone size; where given, it reads once, few, many or a size class.

d_call	j_call	v_call	clone_size	cdr3_length	cdr3_aa	cdr3_nt
-	TRBJ2-2	TRBV24-1	-	17	CATSGLGAGSNTGELFF	TGTGCCACCAGTGGTTTAGGAGCGGGTTCGAACACCGGGGAGCTGTTTTTT
TRBD2	TRBJ2-3	TRBV29-1	many	14	CSASGRPSTDTQYF	TGCAGCGCCAGCGGGAGGCCCTCCACAGATACGCAGTATTTT
-	TRBJ1-2	TRBV10-3	-	10	CVGGENGYTF	TGTGTCGGAGGGGAGAATGGCTACACCTTC
-	TRBJ2-7	TRBV20-1	many	11	CSASPSYEQYF	TGCAGTGCTTCCCCCTCCTACGAGCAGTACTTC
-	TRBJ1-2	TRBV4-3	-	16	CASSPQALSFYYGYTF	TGCGCCAGCAGCCCCCAGGCACTTTCTTTTTACTATGGCTACACCTTC
TRBD1	TRBJ1-5	TRBV28	few	15	CASMTGGAGNQPQHF	TGTGCCAGTATGACAGGGGGCGCGGGCAATCAGCCCCAGCATTTT
TRBD2	TRBJ2-3	TRBV20-1	-	15	CSARDRGTSLDAQYF	TGCAGTGCTAGAGATCGGGGGACTAGTTTAGATGCGCAGTATTTT
-	TRBJ1-5	TRBV12-3/TRBV12-4	few	14	CASSLVGGVQPQHF	TGTGCCAGCAGTTTGGTTGGGGGAGTGCAGCCCCAGCATTTT
-	TRBJ2-1	TRBV18	many	13	CASSSRLDNEQFF	TGTGCCAGCTCATCACGACTAGACAATGAGCAGTTCTTC
-	TRBJ2-7	TRBV13	-	13	CASSLRDFYEQYF	TGTGCCAGCAGCTTAAGGGATTTCTACGAGCAGTACTTC
-	TRBJ1-4	TRBV6-1	few	11	CASSRLRKLFF	TGTGCCAGCAGTCGACTAAGAAAACTGTTTTTT
-	TRBJ1-5	TRBV20-1	-	12	CSVYRAGQPQHF	TGCAGTGTTTACAGGGCAGGTCAGCCCCAGCATTTT
TRBD2	TRBJ2-1	TRBV29-1	-	15	CSVQGSGRGYNEQFF	TGCAGCGTTCAAGGTAGCGGGAGAGGATACAATGAGCAGTTCTTC
-	TRBJ2-1	TRBV28	many	15	CASRQRGSEYNEQFF	TGTGCCAGCCGCCAACGGGGTAGCGAGTACAATGAGCAGTTCTTC
TRBD1	TRBJ2-7	TRBV4-1	-	14	CASSKWDRPYEQYF	TGCGCCAGCAGCAAATGGGACAGGCCCTACGAGCAGTACTTC
-	TRBJ1-5	TRBV16	many	15	CASSQGVISNQPQHF	TGTGCCAGCAGCCAAGGCGTAATAAGCAATCAGCCCCAGCATTTT
-	TRBJ1-2	TRBV28	few	12	CASTGPSYGYTF	TGTGCCAGCACCGGACCGTCCTATGGCTACACCTTC
TRBD1	TRBJ2-7	TRBV3-1	-	15	CASSHPGQGVNEQYF	TGTGCCAGCAGCCACCCGGGACAGGGGGTTAACGAGCAGTACTTC
-	TRBJ2-2	TRBV7-3	few	15	CASSTGRLNTGELFF	TGTGCCAGCAGCACCGGACGGCTGAACACCGGGGAGCTGTTTTTT
TRBD2	TRBJ2-5	TRBV20-1	many	15	CSARPQTSGRETQYF	TGCAGTGCCCGACCCCAGACTAGCGGGAGAGAGACCCAGTACTTC
-	TRBJ1-3	TRBV12-3/TRBV12-4	-	13	CAGSLFAGNTIYF	TGTGCCGGCAGTTTATTCGCTGGAAACACCATATATTTT
-	TRBJ2-7	TRBV25-1	few	13	CASSEMESYEQYF	TGTGCCAGCAGTGAAATGGAGTCATACGAGCAGTACTTC
TRBD2	TRBJ2-1	TRBV20-1	-	15	CSAREASGNLMKQFF	TGCAGTGCTAGGGAGGCTAGCGGGAATTTGATGAAGCAGTTCTTC